The clone carrying this T cell receptor beta chain was seen more than once but under ten times. The record originates from a study of T cell repertoires in cytomegalovirus infection. Study overall: A matching HLA type, together with CMV infection, was signaled by public TCR beta signatures.

V was clipped by 8 bases and J by 2 bases, with 13 bases between them. The CDR3 is made up of 13 amino acids. The germline V gene encodes CDR1 LNHDA and CDR2 SQIVND (reference sequence). MiXCR, run by TCRdb on the reads, gives a single entry per CDR3 protein. The sample lists approximately 500,000 distinct CDR3 sequences, 16% seen once, with under 30% in the top ten. The sequencing sample was made of CD8+ T cells from PBMCs. The TCR originated in a human donor in good health (CMV status not recorded). Some clones in this sample may be carry-over from other donors' samples. V usage is TRBV19 and J usage is TRBJ2-7; D perhaps matches TRBD1 (5 bases). CDR3 sequence (DNA): TGTGCCAGTTCTCCAGGGTATCCCTACGAGCAGTACTTC. This sequence encodes CASSPGYPYEQYF.